Each of the 9 T cell receptor beta chains below was sequenced from the same sample in a study of cytomegalovirus exposure and HLA in healthy donors. Amplification used 60 Vbeta primers and 13 Jbeta primers. Only in-frame clones appear in the TCRdb table, and some are missing; sequencing was by immunoSEQ multiplex PCR. The profile covers about 150,000 clones, with approximately 9% appearing a single time and approximately 2% taken by the ten largest. The sequenced sample consisted of PBMCs. All receptors come from a male donor in good health and CMV-seronegative.

This clone was detected only a few times. The genes are TRBV11-2 and TRBJ1-1; D is undetermined. The CDR3 totals 16 residues. Germline CDR1 and CDR2: SGHAT and FQNNGV. V gave up 3 bases and J gave up 5 bases, with 19 bases separating them. CDR3 amino acids: CASSFSPGDLRTEAFF. As DNA, the CDR3 is TGTGCCAGCAGCTTTTCTCCGGGAGATTTAAGGACTGAAGCTTTCTTT.

This clone occurred a few times. CDR3 DNA sequence: TGTGCCAGCAGTTGGACAGGGGGCGGGAACACTGAAGCTTTCTTT. It encodes CASSWTGGGNTEAFF. This chain links TRBV6-5 with TRBJ1-1; 11 nucleotides align to TRBD1. The J segment lost 1 base and the V segment lost 4 bases, leaving 2 bases of the junction unmatched. Germline V gene sequence: CDR1 MNHEY, CDR2 SVGAGI. The CDR3 contains 15 residues.

In its sample, this clone was seen a few times. V usage is TRBV5-4 and J usage is TRBJ2-3; D is possibly TRBD2 (6 bases). Germline V gene sequence: CDR1 SGHNT, CDR2 YYREEE (reference sequence). This CDR3 spans 12 amino acids. V lost 7 bases and J lost 6, with 12 bases in between. In DNA, the CDR3 is TGTGCCAGCGGAAAGGGACTTGATACGCAGTATTTT. Protein sequence: CASGKGLDTQYF.

With respect to this clone: Sequence at one end of the junction differs from germline and may be a read error. The V gene is TRBV6-1, the J gene TRBJ1-5; weak D call: TRBD1 (5 bases). The length of the CDR3 is 13 residues. Germline loops: CDR1 MNHNS, CDR2 SASEGT. The CDR3 region is CASTGGSNKPQHF. The DNA of the CDR3 is TGTGCCAGCACCGGGGGGAGCAATAAGCCCCAGCATTTT.

The CDR3 region has the DNA TGTGCCAGCAGCTTAGGGCCCGGGAGTGAAGCTTTCTTT. Its translation: CASSLGPGSEAFF. The rearrangement uses TRBV13 and TRBJ1-1; D is ambiguous. The CDR3 totals 13 residues. The germline V gene encodes CDR1 PRHDT and CDR2 FYEKMQ (reference sequence). V dropped 0 bases and J dropped 7 bases, with 9 bases sitting between them.

The V call is TRBV11-1, the J call TRBJ2-3, with D possibly matching TRBD2 (5 bases). The CDR3 contains 12 residues. The germline V gene has CDR1 SGHAT and CDR2 FQDESV (reference sequence). V lost 7 bases and J 2 bases, leaving 7 bases between the germline ends. CDR3 bases: TGTGCCAGCAACCGGGACACAGATACGCAGTATTTT. This sequence encodes CASNRDTDTQYF.

The genes are TRBV29-1 and TRBJ1-1; the match to TRBD1 covers 7 bases. This CDR3 comprises 13 residues. CDR1 and CDR2 from the germline V gene are SQVTM and ANQGSEA. Trimming at V came to 5 bases and at J to 7 bases, leaving 10 bases not matched to a gene. CDR3 residues: CSVFSDWDSEAFF. In DNA form, the CDR3 reads TGCAGCGTTTTTTCGGACTGGGACAGTGAAGCTTTCTTT. The full variable domain, rest sourced from reference TRBV29-1 and TRBJ1-1, is SAVISQKPSRDICQRGTSLTIQCQVDSQVTMMFWYRQQPGQSLTLIATANQGSEATYESGFVIDKFPISRPNLTFSTLTVSNMSPEDSSIYLCSVFSDWDSEAFFGQGTRLTVV.

V is TRBV2 and J is TRBJ1-5, with 7 nucleotides matching TRBD1. Per germline, CDR1 SNHLY and CDR2 FYNNEI. The CDR3 consists of 14 residues. Trimming removed 6 bases from V and 2 bases from J; junction bases left unmatched: 4. The CDR3 DNA reads as TGTGCCAGCAGAAACGACAGGGGCAATCAGCCCCAGCATTTT. Its translation: CASRNDRGNQPQHF.

The rearrangement joins TRBV4-1 to TRBJ2-5; D is ambiguous. The V gene's germline CDR1 is MGHRA and CDR2 YSYEKL. V was trimmed by 0 bases and J by 5 bases, leaving 13 bases between them. This CDR3 contains 15 residues. The CDR3 region is CASSQDRLVPETQYF. In nucleotides, the CDR3 is TGCGCCAGCAGCCAAGATCGGCTAGTCCCCGAGACCCAGTACTTC.